This is a list of T cell receptor beta chains from one sample in a study of cytomegalovirus exposure and HLA in healthy donors. The protocol was immunoSEQ multiplex PCR, while the TCRdb copy is restricted to in-frame clones and leaves out a portion. The sample carries around 150,000 clones, 65% to 85% recorded once. The material sequenced was PBMCs. Every receptor here comes from a man over 45 in good health and CMV-seronegative. CDR3s include the opening cysteine and the closing phenylalanine or tryptophan. Fields, in order: V gene, D gene, clone size, J gene, CDR3 DNA, CDR3 protein. D genes are given only for firm matches. Some rows mark clone size as missing; the rest say once, few, many or name a class of expanded clone.

TRBV18,.,.,TRBJ1-5,TGTGCCAGCTCACCGCGAGGGAACAGGGAGCAGCCCCAGCATTTT,CASSPRGNREQPQHF
TRBV4-1,.,.,TRBJ2-2,TGCGCCAGCAGCCTAGGACGGGGGGCAAGGGGGGAGCTGTTTTTT,CASSLGRGARGELFF
TRBV13,.,.,TRBJ1-1,TGTGCCAGCAGCCCACAGGGCACTGAAGCTTTCTTT,CASSPQGTEAFF
TRBV7-2,.,.,TRBJ2-3,TGTGCCAGCAGCTACTTCGGCGGCTCAGATACGCAGTATTTT,CASSYFGGSDTQYF
TRBV5-4,.,.,TRBJ1-2,TGTGCCAGCAGCTTAAACAACGACAGCGGCTACACCTTC,CASSLNNDSGYTF
TRBV5-6,.,once,TRBJ1-2,TGTGCCAGCAGCACCCTGGGGGGAAACTATGGCTACACCTTC,CASSTLGGNYGYTF
TRBV19,TRBD2,.,TRBJ2-3,TGTGCCAGTAGTATTGCGGGGGTCACAGATACGCAGTATTTT,CASSIAGVTDTQYF
TRBV27,TRBD1,.,TRBJ2-1,TGTGCCAGCAGTTCACCGGGACAGGGAGGTATTGAGCAGTTCTTC,CASSSPGQGGIEQFF
TRBV27,TRBD1,.,TRBJ2-7,TGTGCCAGCAGACGAGGGGCCTCCGGGACAGGGTCTTACGAGCAGTACTTC,CASRRGASGTGSYEQYF
TRBV19,TRBD1,.,TRBJ1-2,TGTGCCAGTAGTCGACAGGGGGCATCGGGTGGCTACACCTTC,CASSRQGASGGYTF
TRBV5-6,.,.,TRBJ1-1,TGTGCCAGCAGCTTGGTGACAGCCCCAAGGACTGAAGCTTTCTTT,CASSLVTAPRTEAFF
TRBV7-9,.,.,TRBJ1-1,TGTGCCAGCAGGGAAAGCGCAGACCCGAACACTGAAGCTTTCTTT,CASRESADPNTEAFF
TRBV14,.,once,TRBJ2-5,TGTGCCAGCAGCCCCTCGACCTTGGCGGGGACCCAGTACTTC,CASSPSTLAGTQYF
TRBV5-4,.,.,TRBJ2-5,TGTGCCAGCAGCTTGGCTGGCAGTTCCCAAGAGACCCAGTACTTC,CASSLAGSSQETQYF
TRBV15,TRBD1,.,TRBJ1-4,TGTGCCACCAGCAGCAGGGGGTGGAGGGATGAAAAACTGTTTTTT,CATSSRGWRDEKLFF
TRBV7-6,.,few,TRBJ1-5,TGTGCCAGCAGCTTAGTGCCGGGGGAGGGCAATCAGCCCCAGCATTTT,CASSLVPGEGNQPQHF
TRBV6-6,.,.,TRBJ2-1,TGTGCCATTCAGGATCAGGGGTCCTACAATGAGCAGTTCTTC,CAIQDQGSYNEQFF
TRBV5-1,TRBD1,.,TRBJ1-1,TGCGCCAGCAGCCAGGACAGGGGACAAGCCGCTGAAGCTTTCTTT,CASSQDRGQAAEAFF
TRBV7-5,.,.,TRBJ2-7,TGTGCCAGAAGCACACGAGGGGGATCCCACGAGCAGTACTTC,CARSTRGGSHEQYF
TRBV10-1,TRBD2,few,TRBJ2-3,TGCGCCAGCACCCTAGCGGGTTTCGAATATACGCAGTATTTT,CASTLAGFEYTQYF
TRBV5-4,TRBD2,.,TRBJ2-5,TGTGCCAGCAGGAGGGGACTAGACCAAGAGACCCAGTACTTC,CASRRGLDQETQYF
TRBV5-1,TRBD1,.,TRBJ2-7,TGCGCCAGCAGCGAGGACAGGGAAGGATACGAGCAGTACTTC,CASSEDREGYEQYF